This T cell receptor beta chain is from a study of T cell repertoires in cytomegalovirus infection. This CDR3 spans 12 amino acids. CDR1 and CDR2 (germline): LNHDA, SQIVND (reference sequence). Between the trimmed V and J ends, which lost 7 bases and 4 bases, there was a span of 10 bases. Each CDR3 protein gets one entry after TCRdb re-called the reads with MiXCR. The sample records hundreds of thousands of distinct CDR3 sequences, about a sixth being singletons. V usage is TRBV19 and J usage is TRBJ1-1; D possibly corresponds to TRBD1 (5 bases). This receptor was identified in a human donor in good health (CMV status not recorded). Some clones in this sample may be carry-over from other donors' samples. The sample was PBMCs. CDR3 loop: CASNQQATEAFF. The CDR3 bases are TGTGCCAGTAACCAACAGGCCACTGAAGCTTTCTTT.